The clone carrying this TCR beta chain was seen many times. The sample originates from a study of neurological immune-mediated disorders. The CDR3 length is 14 residues. V lost 1 base to trimming and J lost 4 bases; unmatched junction nucleotides: 3. It was by 5'RACE with 10-nucleotide random UMIs that the cDNA was made. TCRdb itself ran the 5' RACE reads through MiXCR, one entry per CDR3 protein. In the table there are fewer than 90,000 distinct CDR3 sequences, around a tenth of which are singletons. The unsorted libraries were produced from 2 million PBMCs held at -80 C. This sequence joins TRBV12-3 or TRBV12-4 and TRBJ1-1, with 7 bases aligning to TRBD1. The receptor was derived from a man aged 35-49 years in good health. Material for sequencing was PBMCs. CDR3 nucleotides: TGTGCCAGCAGTTTAGGTCAGGGGGGCACTGAAGCTTTCTTT. Its translation is CASSLGQGGTEAFF.